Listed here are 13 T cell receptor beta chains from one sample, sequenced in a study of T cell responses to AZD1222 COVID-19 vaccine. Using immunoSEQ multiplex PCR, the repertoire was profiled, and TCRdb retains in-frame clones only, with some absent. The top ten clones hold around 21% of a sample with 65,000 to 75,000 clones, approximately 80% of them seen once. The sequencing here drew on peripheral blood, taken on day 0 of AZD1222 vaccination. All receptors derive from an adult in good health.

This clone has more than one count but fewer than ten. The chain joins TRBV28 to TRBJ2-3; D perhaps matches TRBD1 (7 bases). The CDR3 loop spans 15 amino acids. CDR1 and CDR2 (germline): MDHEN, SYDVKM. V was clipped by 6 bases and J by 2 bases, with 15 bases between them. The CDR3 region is CASRFQGGPTDTQYF. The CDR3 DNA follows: TGTGCCAGCAGATTCCAGGGGGGCCCCACAGATACGCAGTATTTT. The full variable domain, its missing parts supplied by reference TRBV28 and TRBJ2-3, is DVKVTQSSRYLVKRTGEKVFLECVQDMDHENMFWYRQDPGLGLRLIYFSYDVKMKEKGDIPEGYSVSREKKERFSLILESASTNQTSMYLCASRFQGGPTDTQYFGPGTRLTVL.

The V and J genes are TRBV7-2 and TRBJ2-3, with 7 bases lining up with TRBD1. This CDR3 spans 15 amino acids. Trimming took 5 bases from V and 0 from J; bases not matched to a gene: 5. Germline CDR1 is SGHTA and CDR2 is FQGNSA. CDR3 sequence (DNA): TGTGCCAGCAGCCCACGGGACAGAAGCACAGATACGCAGTATTTT. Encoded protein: CASSPRDRSTDTQYF.

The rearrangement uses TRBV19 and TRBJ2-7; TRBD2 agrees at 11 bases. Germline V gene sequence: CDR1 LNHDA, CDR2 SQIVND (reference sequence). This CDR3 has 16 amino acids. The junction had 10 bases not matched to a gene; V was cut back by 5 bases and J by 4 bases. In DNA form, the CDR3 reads TGTGCCAGTAGTGAATATAGCGGGGGGGCGCGATACGAGCAGTACTTC. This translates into CASSEYSGGARYEQYF.

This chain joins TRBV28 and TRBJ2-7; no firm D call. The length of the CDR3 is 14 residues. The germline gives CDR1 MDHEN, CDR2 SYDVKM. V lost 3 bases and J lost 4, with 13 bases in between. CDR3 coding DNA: TGTGCCAGCAGTTTTTCAGAACGTTGGTACGAGCAGTACTTC. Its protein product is CASSFSERWYEQYF.

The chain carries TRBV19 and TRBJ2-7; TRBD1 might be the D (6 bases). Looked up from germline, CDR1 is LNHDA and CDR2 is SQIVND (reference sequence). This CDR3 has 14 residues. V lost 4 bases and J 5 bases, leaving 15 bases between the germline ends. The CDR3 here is CASSRTVPSHEQYF. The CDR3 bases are TGTGCCAGTAGTAGGACAGTGCCTTCCCACGAGCAGTACTTC.

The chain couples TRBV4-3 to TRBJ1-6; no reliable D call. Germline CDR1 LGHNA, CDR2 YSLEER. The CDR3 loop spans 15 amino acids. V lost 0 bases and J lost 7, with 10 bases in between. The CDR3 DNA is TGCGCCAGCAGCCAAGATTGGGCGGACAATTCACCCCTCCACTTT. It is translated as CASSQDWADNSPLHF.

The CDR3 protein is CASSPTGGVEKLFF. The CDR3 DNA follows: TGTGCCAGCAGCCCGACAGGGGGCGTAGAAAAACTGTTTTTT. The chain recombines TRBV3-1 (or the pseudogene TRBV3-2) with TRBJ1-4; 10 bases match TRBD1. The germline CDR1 and CDR2 sequences are LGHDT and YNNKEL (reference sequence). After removal of 4 bases from V and 8 bases from J, the junction contained 4 bases not matched to a gene. This CDR3 spans 14 amino acids.

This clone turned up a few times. The CDR3 reads CASSSGRNEKLFF. The CDR3 nucleotides are TGTGCCAGCAGCTCGGGCCGTAATGAAAAACTGTTTTTT. This chain joins TRBV7-2 and TRBJ1-4; D is unresolved. Trimming left V 4 bases short and J 4 bases short, with 7 bases between. This CDR3 is built from 13 residues. Germline lookup yields CDR1 SGHTA and CDR2 FQGNSA.

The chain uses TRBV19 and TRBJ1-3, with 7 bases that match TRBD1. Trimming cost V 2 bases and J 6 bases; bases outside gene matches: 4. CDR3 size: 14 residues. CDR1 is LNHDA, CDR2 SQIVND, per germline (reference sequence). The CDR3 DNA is TGTGCCAGTAGTATAAGGGGGCTCGAAAACACCATATATTTT. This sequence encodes CASSIRGLENTIYF.

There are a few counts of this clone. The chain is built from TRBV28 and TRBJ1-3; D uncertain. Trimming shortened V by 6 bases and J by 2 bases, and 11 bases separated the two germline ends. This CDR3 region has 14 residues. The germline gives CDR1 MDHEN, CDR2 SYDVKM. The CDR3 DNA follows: TGTGCCAGCAGCATTATTGGGACTGGAAACACCATATATTTT. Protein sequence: CASSIIGTGNTIYF.

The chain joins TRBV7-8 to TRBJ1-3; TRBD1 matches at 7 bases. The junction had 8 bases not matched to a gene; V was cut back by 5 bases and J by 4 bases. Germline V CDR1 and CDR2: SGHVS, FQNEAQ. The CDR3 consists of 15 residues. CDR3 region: CASSSNRGVGNTIYF. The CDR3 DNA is TGTGCCAGCAGCAGTAACAGGGGTGTCGGAAACACCATATATTTT.

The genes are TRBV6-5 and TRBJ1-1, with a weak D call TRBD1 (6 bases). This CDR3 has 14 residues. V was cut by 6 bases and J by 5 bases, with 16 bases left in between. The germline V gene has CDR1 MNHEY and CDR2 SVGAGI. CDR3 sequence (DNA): TGTGCCAGCAGCCTCGGCGGGGGGCAGACTGAAGCTTTCTTT. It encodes CASSLGGGQTEAFF.

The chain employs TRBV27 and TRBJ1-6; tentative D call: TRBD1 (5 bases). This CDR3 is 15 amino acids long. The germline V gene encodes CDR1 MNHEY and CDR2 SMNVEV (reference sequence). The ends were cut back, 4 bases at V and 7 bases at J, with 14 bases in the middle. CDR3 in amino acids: CASSSTGWGNSPLHF. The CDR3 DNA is TGTGCCAGCAGTTCTACAGGTTGGGGGAATTCACCCCTCCACTTT.